This TCR beta chain was captured by sequencing in a study of cytomegalovirus exposure and HLA in healthy donors. Germline V gene data show CDR1 as SGHRS and CDR2 as YFSETQ. Germline trimming cut 0 bases from V and 5 bases from J; bases unmatched to any gene: 8. The CDR3 is made up of 17 amino acids. General study points: In a later analysis, across HLA loci, associated TCR counts were highest for DRB1, lowest for HLA-C. Most TCR sequences showed up rarely, but some public TCRs showed up in many donors. With further analysis later on, most CMV-associated TCR beta chains appeared HLA-restricted.

On this clone itself: No antigen is known for it.

The PCR employed 60 Vbeta primers together with 13 Jbeta primers. The data were produced by immunoSEQ multiplex PCR, yet TCRdb's version contains in-frame clones alone and is incomplete. The table records some 150,000 clones, 60% to 80% of them present only once. The gene calls are TRBV5-1 and TRBJ2-1, with 10 bases matching TRBD1. Sequencing used PBMCs. This TCR was sampled from a man aged 25-40 years in good health and CMV-seropositive. As DNA, the CDR3 is TGCGCCAGCAGCTTGGCTTCTGGGACAGGGGTACACAATGAGCAGTTCTTC. This encodes CASSLASGTGVHNEQFF.